This T cell receptor beta chain is from a study of T cells after yellow fever vaccination. TCRdb itself ran the 5' RACE reads through MiXCR, one entry per CDR3 protein. The sample has some 320,000 distinct CDR3 sequences, around 10% seen once. Study-wide findings and caveats: Abundant bulk-population clonotypes could contaminate the FACS-sorted repertoires. In post-booster samples, most primary-vaccination clones reappeared (about 95% CD4, 75% to 90% CD8).

Points on this clonotype: The antigen is undetermined.

The receptor comes from a man between 18 and 35 years old who received the YFV17D yellow fever vaccine. The source material was CD4+ T cells sorted from PBMCs, sampled 45 days after the yellow fever booster vaccination.

This CDR3 reads CASSLAGADEKLFF. The DNA for the CDR3 is TGCGCCAGCAGCTTGGCCGGGGCGGATGAAAAACTGTTTTTT. The chain combines TRBV5-1 with TRBJ1-4; D is possibly TRBD1 (5 bases). Trimming cost V 0 bases and J 6 bases, with 9 bases left between them. The CDR3 length is 14 residues. Germline CDR1 is SGHRS and CDR2 is YFSETQ.